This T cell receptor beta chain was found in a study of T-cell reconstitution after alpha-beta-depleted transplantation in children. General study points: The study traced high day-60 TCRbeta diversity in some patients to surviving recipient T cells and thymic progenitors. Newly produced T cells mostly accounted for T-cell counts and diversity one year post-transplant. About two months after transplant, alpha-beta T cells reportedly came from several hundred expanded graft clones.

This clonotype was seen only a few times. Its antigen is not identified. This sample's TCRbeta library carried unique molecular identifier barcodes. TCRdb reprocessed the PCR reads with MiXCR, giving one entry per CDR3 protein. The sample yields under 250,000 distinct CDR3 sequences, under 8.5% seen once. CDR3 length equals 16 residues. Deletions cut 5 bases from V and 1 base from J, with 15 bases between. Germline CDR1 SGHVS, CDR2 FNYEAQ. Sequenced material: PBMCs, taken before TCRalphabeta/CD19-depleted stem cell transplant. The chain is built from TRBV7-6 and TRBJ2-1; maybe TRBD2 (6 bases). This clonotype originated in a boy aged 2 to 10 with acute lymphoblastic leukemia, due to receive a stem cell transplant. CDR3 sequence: CASSIAGPRSYNEQFF. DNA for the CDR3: TGTGCCAGCAGCATCGCGGGACCCCGTTCCTACAATGAGCAGTTCTTC.